The clone carrying this T cell receptor beta chain was seen only a few times. The sample comes from a study of cytomegalovirus exposure and HLA in healthy donors. Trimming stripped 10 bases from V and 1 base from J, with 18 bases between. Germline assignment: CDR1 ENHRY and CDR2 SYGVKD. The CDR3 contains 15 residues. Primers included in the PCR were 60 Vbeta and 13 Jbeta primers. The repertoire was sequenced with immunoSEQ multiplex PCR; TCRdb's copy has only in-frame clones and lacks some. The sample records 55,000 or so clones, around 78% being singletons. Sequenced input: PBMCs. The V and J genes are TRBV10-3 and TRBJ2-3; TRBD1 might be the D (6 bases). This sequence was found in a female donor in good health and CMV-seronegative. The CDR3 DNA reads as TGTGCCACACTCCCCTGGGGGCCACGCACAGATACGCAGTATTTT. The encoded protein is CATLPWGPRTDTQYF.